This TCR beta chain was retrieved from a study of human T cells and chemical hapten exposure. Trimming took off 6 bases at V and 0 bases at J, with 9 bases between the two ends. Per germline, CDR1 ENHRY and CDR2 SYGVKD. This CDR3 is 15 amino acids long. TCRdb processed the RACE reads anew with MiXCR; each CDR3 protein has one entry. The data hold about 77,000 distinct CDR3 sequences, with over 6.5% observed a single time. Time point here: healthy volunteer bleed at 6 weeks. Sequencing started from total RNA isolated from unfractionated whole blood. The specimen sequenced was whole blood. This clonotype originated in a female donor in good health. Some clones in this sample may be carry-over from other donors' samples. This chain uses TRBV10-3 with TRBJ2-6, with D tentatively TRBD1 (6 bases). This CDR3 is CAIRTGPSGANVLTF. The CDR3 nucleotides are TGTGCCATCAGGACAGGCCCCTCTGGGGCCAACGTCCTGACTTTC.